These T cell receptor beta chains were read from a single sample in a study of identical twins. TCRdb recomputed calls from the 5' RACE reads with MiXCR, one row per CDR3 protein. This table has about 720,000 distinct CDR3 sequences, 15% to 20% appearing once. These same data were also listed under a study on T cells expressing NK-cell markers.

The sample comprised PBMCs. These receptors were collected from a woman aged 18 to 35 in good health. Each CDR3 is given without its conserved first and last residue.

j_call v_call cdr3_length cdr3_aa
TRBJ1-1 TRBV19 8 ASSDGRAF
TRBJ2-5 TRBV5-1 14 ASSLVASGYQETQY
TRBJ2-5 TRBV6-1 11 ASSRGQGGTQY
TRBJ2-1 TRBV29-1 11 SVRDQGHNEQF
TRBJ2-3 TRBV20-1 9 SAATVDTQY
TRBJ1-1 TRBV29-1 10 SVDRGNAEAF
TRBJ2-1 TRBV7-2 11 ASSPGPLNEQF
TRBJ2-1 TRBV12-3/TRBV12-4 10 ASSFSPREQF
TRBJ2-1 TRBV12-3/TRBV12-4 13 ASSFGGSSYNEQF
TRBJ1-2 TRBV7-9 14 ASSSQEQGANYGYT
TRBJ2-6 TRBV10-3 16 AISYSLAVDSGANVLT
TRBJ2-5 TRBV20-1 9 SASTEETQY
TRBJ2-1 TRBV20-1 14 SAREKARLADNEQF
TRBJ2-7 TRBV4-3 13 TSSPRPSPIYEQY
TRBJ2-5 TRBV13 14 ASSNLWGELQETQY
TRBJ1-1 TRBV7-3 11 ASSFPGSTEAF
TRBJ2-7 TRBV12-3/TRBV12-4 12 ASSLNSGRGEQY
TRBJ2-5 TRBV5-1 13 ASSGSGARQETQY
TRBJ2-3 TRBV19 12 ASSIYQGGDTQY
TRBJ2-7 TRBV9 13 ASSVDDVSSYEQY
TRBJ2-7 TRBV20-1 12 SARDTGGGYEQY
TRBJ1-6 TRBV7-9 11 ASSVKDNSPLH
TRBJ2-5 TRBV4-1 13 ASSQDPSNQETQY
TRBJ2-1 TRBV10-3 12 AIRRGSSYNEQF
TRBJ2-3 TRBV20-1 15 SATPRRRGASTDTQY
TRBJ2-5 TRBV6-1 11 ASSGSGRETQY
TRBJ2-1 TRBV9 10 ASSVDRGGQF
TRBJ2-1 TRBV5-1 13 ASSTGLASYNEQF
TRBJ1-2 TRBV6-1 14 ASSERAFPANYGYT
TRBJ1-1 TRBV20-1 10 SALRVGTEAF
TRBJ2-1 TRBV20-1 13 SATNGTSGRDEQF
TRBJ2-5 TRBV20-1 13 SATSGEVLAETQY
TRBJ2-5 TRBV5-4 13 ASSLAGGSGETQY
TRBJ1-1 TRBV27 12 ASSPIDMNTEAF
TRBJ1-4 TRBV5-5 13 ASSHPGTAVEKLF
TRBJ2-1 TRBV10-3 10 AISEPGQGRF
TRBJ2-5 TRBV3-1 12 ASSQDPGQETQY
TRBJ2-7 TRBV29-1 12 SVVRSPSSYEQY
TRBJ2-5 TRBV7-2 14 ASSLHSGTTTETQY
TRBJ2-7 TRBV7-2 12 ASSLDGGLYEQY
TRBJ2-2 TRBV11-2 15 ASSLGATGSYPGELF
TRBJ2-3 TRBV6-1 13 ASMTDRDFTDTQY
TRBJ1-1 TRBV7-9 9 ASSFQGEAF
TRBJ1-5 TRBV3-1 13 ASSQDSTRYLPQH
TRBJ2-1 TRBV5-1 16 ASSTNPEGTLRYNEQF
TRBJ2-7 TRBV3-1 12 ASSHDRVAYEQN
TRBJ1-1 TRBV20-1 12 SARDPGVNTEAF
TRBJ1-2 TRBV5-6 12 ASSRDTWGYGYT
TRBJ2-1 TRBV10-3 14 AIKVSKLGEYNEQF
TRBJ2-3 TRBV7-6 10 ASGDARDTQY
TRBJ1-1 TRBV12-3/TRBV12-4 10 ASSSGNTEAF
TRBJ2-7 TRBV10-2 12 ASSVSGSTYEQY
TRBJ2-1 TRBV5-1 13 ASSLVQATYNEQF
TRBJ2-7 TRBV10-3 15 AISEPPSHPSSTKQY
TRBJ2-3 TRBV7-9 13 ASSLVLAHTDTQY
TRBJ1-5 TRBV12-3/TRBV12-4 15 ASSTRQVRGSNQPQH
TRBJ2-3 TRBV3-1 9 ASSQAYTQY